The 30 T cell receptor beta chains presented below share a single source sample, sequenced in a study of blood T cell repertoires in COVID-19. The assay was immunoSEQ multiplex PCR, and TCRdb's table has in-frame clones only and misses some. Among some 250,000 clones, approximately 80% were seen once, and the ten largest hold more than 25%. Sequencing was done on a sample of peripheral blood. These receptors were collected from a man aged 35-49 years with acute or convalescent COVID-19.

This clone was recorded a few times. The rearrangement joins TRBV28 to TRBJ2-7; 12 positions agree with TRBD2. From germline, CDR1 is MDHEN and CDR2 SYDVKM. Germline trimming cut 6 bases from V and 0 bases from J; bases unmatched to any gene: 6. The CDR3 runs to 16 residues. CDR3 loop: CASRLAGGLSSYEQYF. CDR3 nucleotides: TGTGCCAGCAGACTAGCGGGAGGCCTCAGCTCCTACGAGCAGTACTTC. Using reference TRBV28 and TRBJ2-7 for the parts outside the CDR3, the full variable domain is DVKVTQSSRYLVKRTGEKVFLECVQDMDHENMFWYRQDPGLGLRLIYFSYDVKMKEKGDIPEGYSVSREKKERFSLILESASTNQTSMYLCASRLAGGLSSYEQYFGPGTRLTVT.

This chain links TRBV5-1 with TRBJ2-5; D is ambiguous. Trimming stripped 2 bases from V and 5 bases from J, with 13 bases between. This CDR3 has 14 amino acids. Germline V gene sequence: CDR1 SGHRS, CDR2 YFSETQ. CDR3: CASSLRLNGETQYF. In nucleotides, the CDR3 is TGCGCCAGCAGCTTACGTTTAAACGGGGAGACCCAGTACTTC.

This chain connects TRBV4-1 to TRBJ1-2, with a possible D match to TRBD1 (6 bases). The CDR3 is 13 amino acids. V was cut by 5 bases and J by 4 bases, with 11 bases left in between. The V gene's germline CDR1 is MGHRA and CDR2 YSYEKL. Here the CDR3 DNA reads TGCGCCAGCAGCACCCAGGGGTTCTATGGCTACACCTTC. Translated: CASSTQGFYGYTF.

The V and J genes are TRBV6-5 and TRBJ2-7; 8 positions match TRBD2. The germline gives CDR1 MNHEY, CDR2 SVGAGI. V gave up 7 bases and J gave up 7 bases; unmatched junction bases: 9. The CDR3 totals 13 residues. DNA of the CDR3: TGTGCCAGCAAGGGACTAGAATTTGAGGAGCAGTACTTC. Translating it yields CASKGLEFEEQYF.

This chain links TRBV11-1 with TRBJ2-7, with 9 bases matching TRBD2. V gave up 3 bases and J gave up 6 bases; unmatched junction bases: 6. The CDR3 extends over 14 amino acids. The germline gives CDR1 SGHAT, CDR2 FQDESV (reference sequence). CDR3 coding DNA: TGTGCCAGCAGCTTGGGTCTAGCGGGAAGCGAGCAGTACTTC. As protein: CASSLGLAGSEQYF.

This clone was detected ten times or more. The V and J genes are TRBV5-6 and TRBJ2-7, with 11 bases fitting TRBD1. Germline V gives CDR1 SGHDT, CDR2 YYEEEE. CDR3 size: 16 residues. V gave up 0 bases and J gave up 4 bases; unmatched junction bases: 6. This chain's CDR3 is CASSLAGTGGLYEQYF. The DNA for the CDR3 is TGTGCCAGCAGCTTGGCGGGGACAGGGGGTTTGTACGAGCAGTACTTC. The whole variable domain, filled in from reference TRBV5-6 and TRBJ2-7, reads DAGVTQSPTHLIKTRGQQVTLRCSPKSGHDTVSWYQQALGQGPQFIFQYYEEEERQRGNFPDRFSGHQFPNYSSELNVNALLLGDSALYLCASSLAGTGGLYEQYFGPGTRLTVT.

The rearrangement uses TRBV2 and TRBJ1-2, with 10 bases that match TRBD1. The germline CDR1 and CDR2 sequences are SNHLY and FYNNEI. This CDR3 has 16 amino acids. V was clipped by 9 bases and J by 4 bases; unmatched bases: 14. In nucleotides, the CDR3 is TGTGCCAGTAGGCCGTGGGGGACAGGGGTCTCCTATGGCTACACCTTC. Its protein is CASRPWGTGVSYGYTF.

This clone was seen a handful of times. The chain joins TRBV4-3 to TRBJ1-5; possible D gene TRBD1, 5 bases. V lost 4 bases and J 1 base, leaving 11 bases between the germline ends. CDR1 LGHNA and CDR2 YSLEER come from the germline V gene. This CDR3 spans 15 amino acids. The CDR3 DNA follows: TGCGCCAGCAGCCCCCGGCGGGGGAGCAATCAGCCCCAGCATTTT. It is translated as CASSPRRGSNQPQHF.

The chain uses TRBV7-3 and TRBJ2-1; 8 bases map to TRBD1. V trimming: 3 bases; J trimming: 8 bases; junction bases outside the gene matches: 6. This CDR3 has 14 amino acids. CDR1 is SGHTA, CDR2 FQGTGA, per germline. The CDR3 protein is CASSFGQGFDEQFF. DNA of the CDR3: TGTGCCAGCAGCTTTGGACAGGGTTTCGATGAGCAGTTCTTC. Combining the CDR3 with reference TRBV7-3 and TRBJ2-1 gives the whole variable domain GAGVSQTPSNKVTEKGKYVELRCDPISGHTALYWYRQSLGQGPEFLIYFQGTGAADDSGLPNDRFFAVRPEGSVSTLKIQRTERGDSAVYLCASSFGQGFDEQFFGPGTRLTVL.

The CDR3 DNA reads TGTGCCAGCAGGTACGACAGGAACCTCAATTCACCCCTCCACTTT. Amino acid sequence: CASRYDRNLNSPLHF. J is TRBJ1-6 and V is TRBV6-5, with a weak D call TRBD1 (6 bases). V was trimmed by 6 bases and J by 7 bases, leaving 16 bases between them. The CDR3 covers 15 residues. Germline CDR1 reads MNHEY; CDR2 reads SVGAGI.

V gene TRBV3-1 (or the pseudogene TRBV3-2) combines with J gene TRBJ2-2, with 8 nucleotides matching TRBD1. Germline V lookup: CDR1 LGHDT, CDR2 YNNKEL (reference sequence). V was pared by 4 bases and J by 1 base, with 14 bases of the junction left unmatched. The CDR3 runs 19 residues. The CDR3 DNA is TGTGCCAGCAGCCCAAACCCCGCTTACGGGACAGGGAACACCGGGGAGCTGTTTTTT. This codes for CASSPNPAYGTGNTGELFF.

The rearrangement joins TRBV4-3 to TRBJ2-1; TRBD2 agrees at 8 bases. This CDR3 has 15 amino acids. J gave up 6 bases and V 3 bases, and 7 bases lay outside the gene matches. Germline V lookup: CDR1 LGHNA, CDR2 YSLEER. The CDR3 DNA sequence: TGCGCCAGCAGCCATGTTATAACTAGCGGCAATGAGCAGTTCTTC. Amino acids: CASSHVITSGNEQFF.

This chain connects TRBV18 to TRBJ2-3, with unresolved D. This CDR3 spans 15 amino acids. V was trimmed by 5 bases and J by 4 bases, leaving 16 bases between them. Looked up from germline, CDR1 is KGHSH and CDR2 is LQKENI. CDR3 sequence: CASSFSSPGADTQYF. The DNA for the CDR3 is TGTGCCAGCTCATTTTCTAGTCCCGGCGCAGATACGCAGTATTTT.

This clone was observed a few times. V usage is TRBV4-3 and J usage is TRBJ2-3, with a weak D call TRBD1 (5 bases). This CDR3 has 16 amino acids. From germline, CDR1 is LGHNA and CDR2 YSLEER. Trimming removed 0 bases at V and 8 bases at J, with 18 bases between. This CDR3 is CASSQELMAGRGTQYF. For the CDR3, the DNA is TGCGCCAGCAGCCAAGAATTAATGGCAGGGCGTGGTACGCAGTATTTT.

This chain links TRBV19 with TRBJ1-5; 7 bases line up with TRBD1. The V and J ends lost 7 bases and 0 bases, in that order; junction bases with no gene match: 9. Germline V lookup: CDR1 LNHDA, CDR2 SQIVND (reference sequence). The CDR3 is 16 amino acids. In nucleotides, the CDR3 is TGTGCCAGTAAACTCAACAGGGGTTTTAGCAATCAGCCCCAGCATTTT. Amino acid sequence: CASKLNRGFSNQPQHF.

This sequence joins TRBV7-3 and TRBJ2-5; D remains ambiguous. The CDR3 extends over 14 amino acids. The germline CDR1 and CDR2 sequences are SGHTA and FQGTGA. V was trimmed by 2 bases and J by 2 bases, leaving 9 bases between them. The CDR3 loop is CASSLGGHQETQYF. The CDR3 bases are TGTGCCAGCAGCTTAGGCGGTCATCAAGAGACCCAGTACTTC.

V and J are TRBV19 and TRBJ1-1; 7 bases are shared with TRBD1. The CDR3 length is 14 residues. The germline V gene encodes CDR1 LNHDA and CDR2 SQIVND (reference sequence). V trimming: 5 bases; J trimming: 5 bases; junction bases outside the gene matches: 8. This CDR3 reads CASSWGQRDTEAFF. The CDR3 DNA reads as TGTGCCAGTAGTTGGGGACAGAGGGATACTGAAGCTTTCTTT.

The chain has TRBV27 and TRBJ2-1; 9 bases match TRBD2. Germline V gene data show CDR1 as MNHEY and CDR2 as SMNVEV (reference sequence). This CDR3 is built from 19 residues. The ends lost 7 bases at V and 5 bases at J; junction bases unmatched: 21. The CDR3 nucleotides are TGTGCCAGCACCCCCCTCCGGCTAGCGGGGTTAGTTGGGGACAATGAGCAGTTCTTC. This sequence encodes CASTPLRLAGLVGDNEQFF.

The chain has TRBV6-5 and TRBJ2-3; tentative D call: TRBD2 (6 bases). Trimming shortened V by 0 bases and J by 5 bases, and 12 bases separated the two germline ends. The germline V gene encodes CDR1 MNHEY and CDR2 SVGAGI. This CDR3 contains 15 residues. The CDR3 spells CASSYSAGWVDTQYF. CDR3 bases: TGTGCCAGCAGTTACTCGGCGGGGTGGGTAGATACGCAGTATTTT.

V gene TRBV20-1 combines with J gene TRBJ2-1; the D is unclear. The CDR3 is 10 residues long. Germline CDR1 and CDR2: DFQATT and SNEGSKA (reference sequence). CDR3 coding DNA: TGCCCGAGGTCCTACAATGAGCAGTTCTTC. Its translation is CPRSYNEQFF.

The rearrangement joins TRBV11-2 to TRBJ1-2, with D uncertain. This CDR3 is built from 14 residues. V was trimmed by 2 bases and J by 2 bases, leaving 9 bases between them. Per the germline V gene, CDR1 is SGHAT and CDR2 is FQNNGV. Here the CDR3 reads CASSLSPGNYGYTF. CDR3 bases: TGTGCCAGCAGCTTATCCCCGGGAAACTATGGCTACACCTTC.

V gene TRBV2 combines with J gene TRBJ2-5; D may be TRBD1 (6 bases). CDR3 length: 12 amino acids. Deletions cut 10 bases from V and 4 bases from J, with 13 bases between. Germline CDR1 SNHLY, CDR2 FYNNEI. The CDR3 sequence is CAIQKGVETQYF. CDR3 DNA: TGTGCCATCCAGAAGGGGGTAGAGACCCAGTACTTC.

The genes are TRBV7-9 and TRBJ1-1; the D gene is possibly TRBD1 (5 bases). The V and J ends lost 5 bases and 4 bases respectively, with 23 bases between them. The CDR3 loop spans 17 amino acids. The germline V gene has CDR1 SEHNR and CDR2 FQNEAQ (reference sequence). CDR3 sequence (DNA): TGTGCCAGCAGCGGACGCGGGGCAGAGCAGCGGCGCACTGAAGCTTTCTTT. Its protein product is CASSGRGAEQRRTEAFF.

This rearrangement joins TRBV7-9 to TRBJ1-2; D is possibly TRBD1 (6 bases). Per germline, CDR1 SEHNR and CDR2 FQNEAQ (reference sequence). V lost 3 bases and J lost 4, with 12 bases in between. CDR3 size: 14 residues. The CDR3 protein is CASSFKGDAYGYTF. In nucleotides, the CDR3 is TGTGCCAGCAGCTTTAAGGGGGACGCCTATGGCTACACCTTC.

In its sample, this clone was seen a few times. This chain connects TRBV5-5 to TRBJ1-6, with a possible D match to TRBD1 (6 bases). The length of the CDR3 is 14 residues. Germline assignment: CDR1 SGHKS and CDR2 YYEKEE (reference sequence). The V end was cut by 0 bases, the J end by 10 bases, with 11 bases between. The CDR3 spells CASSLEAGDSPLHF. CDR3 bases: TGTGCCAGCAGCTTGGAGGCAGGGGACTCACCCCTCCACTTT.

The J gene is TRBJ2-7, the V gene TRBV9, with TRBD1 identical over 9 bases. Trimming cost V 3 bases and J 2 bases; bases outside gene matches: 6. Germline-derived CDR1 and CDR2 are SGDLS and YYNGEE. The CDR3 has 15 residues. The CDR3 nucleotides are TGTGCCAGCAGCGCGGGGGACAGGGTCCCCTACGAGCAGTACTTC. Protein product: CASSAGDRVPYEQYF.

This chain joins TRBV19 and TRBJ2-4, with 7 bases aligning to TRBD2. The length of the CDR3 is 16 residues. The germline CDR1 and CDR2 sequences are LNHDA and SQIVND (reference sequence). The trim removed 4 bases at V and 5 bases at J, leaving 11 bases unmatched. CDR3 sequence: CASSKTKTSVENIQYF. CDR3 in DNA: TGTGCCAGTAGTAAGACTAAAACTAGCGTGGAAAACATTCAGTACTTC.

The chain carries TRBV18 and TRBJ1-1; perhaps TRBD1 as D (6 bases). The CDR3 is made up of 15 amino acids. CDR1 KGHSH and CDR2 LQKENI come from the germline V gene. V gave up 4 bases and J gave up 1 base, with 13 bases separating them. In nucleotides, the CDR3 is TGTGCCAGCTCACTCTCAGGGGCCGGGAACACTGAAGCTTTCTTT. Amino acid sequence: CASSLSGAGNTEAFF.

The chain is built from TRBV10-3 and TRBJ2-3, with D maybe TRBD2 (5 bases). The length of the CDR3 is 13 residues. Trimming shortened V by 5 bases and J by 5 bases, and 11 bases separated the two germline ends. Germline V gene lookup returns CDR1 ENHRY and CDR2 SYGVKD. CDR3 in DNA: TGTGCCATCAGTTCCGCGGGTCAAGATACGCAGTATTTT. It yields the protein CAISSAGQDTQYF.

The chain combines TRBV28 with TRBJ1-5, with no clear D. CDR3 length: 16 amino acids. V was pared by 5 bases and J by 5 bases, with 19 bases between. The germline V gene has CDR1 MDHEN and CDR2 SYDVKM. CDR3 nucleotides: TGTGCCAGCAGTGCCCGGGAGTTGGGGTTGGATCAGCCCCAGCATTTT. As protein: CASSARELGLDQPQHF. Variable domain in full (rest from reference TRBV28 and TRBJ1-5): DVKVTQSSRYLVKRTGEKVFLECVQDMDHENMFWYRQDPGLGLRLIYFSYDVKMKEKGDIPEGYSVSREKKERFSLILESASTNQTSMYLCASSARELGLDQPQHFGDGTRLSIL.